This T cell receptor (beta chain) was identified in a study of regulatory T cells in long-lasting Graves disease. Study in general: Persistent Graves' disease required over 5 years of antithyroid drugs and positive TSH receptor antibodies. The study, taken as a whole, reports: Favored usage of TRBV28, TRBJ1-2 and TRBJ2-5 was recorded in persistent disease.

Arm-PCR with iRepertoire HTBI primers amplified the CDR3 regions for these TCR beta libraries. Each CDR3 protein gets one entry after TCRdb re-called the multiplex PCR reads with MiXCR. Of 400,000 to 500,000 distinct CDR3 sequences in the sample, 21% were seen once. This clonotype was observed a few times. The antigen is unknown. Indicated time point: persistent/refractory GD, antithyroid drugs over 5 years with positive TRAb. The TCR library was made from RNA extracted from PBMCs. This CDR3 has 19 amino acids. In germline, CDR1 is MDHEN, CDR2 SYDVKM. With V trimmed by 2 bases and J by 0 bases, 12 bases remained unmatched.

The chain links TRBV28 to TRBJ2-2; TRBD1 aligns across 7 bases. This sample comprised peripheral blood mononuclear cells (PBMCs), obtained when the disease was refractory, from a patient treated with antithyroid drugs. This sequence originates from a female donor with Graves disease. DNA for the CDR3: TGTGCCAGCAGTTTAAATGGACAGGACTTACTTACGAACACCGGGGAGCTGTTTTTT. Translating gives CASSLNGQDLLTNTGELFF. Full variable domain (missing parts from reference TRBV28 and TRBJ2-2): DVKVTQSSRYLVKRTGEKVFLECVQDMDHENMFWYRQDPGLGLRLIYFSYDVKMKEKGDIPEGYSVSREKKERFSLILESASTNQTSMYLCASSLNGQDLLTNTGELFFGEGSRLTVL.